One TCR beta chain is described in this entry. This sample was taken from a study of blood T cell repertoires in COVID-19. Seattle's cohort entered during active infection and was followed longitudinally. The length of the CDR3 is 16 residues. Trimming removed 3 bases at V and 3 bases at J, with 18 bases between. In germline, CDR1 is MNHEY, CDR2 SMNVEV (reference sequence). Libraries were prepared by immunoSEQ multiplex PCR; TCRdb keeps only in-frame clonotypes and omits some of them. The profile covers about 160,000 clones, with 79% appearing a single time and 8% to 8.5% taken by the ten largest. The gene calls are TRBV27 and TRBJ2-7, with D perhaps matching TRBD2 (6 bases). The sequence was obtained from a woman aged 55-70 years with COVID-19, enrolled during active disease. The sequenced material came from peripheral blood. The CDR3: CASSLAGGRRGYEQYF. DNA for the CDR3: TGTGCCAGCAGTTTGGCCGGCGGCCGGAGGGGCTACGAGCAGTACTTC.